This TCR beta chain was obtained from a study of PD-1 blockade in classical Hodgkin lymphoma. Across the study: Patients were treated with nivolumab at 3 mg/kg, and this was given intravenously every 2 weeks.

Overall study results and limits: Exclusion removed patients who began nivolumab under 1 year after ASCT. Prior therapy or disease activity may underlie the repertoire differences, whose causes remain undefined. Newly diagnosed patients reportedly had lower baseline TCR diversity than healthy donors.

Germline V lookup: CDR1 SQVTM, CDR2 ANQGSEA. The CDR3 contains 12 residues. Trimming left V 3 bases short and J 2 bases short, with 6 bases between. This clone was seen only a few times. Antigen: not known. Using immunoSEQ multiplex PCR, the repertoire was profiled, and TCRdb retains in-frame clones only, with some absent. Among about 50,000 clones, around 70% were seen once, and the ten largest hold approximately 9.9%. Patients all relapsed after autologous stem cell transplantation, and there was variation in brentuximab vedotin exposure. This clonotype was obtained from a human donor with classical Hodgkin lymphoma. This sequence joins TRBV29-1 and TRBJ2-3; D not certain. This sample comprised peripheral blood mononuclear cells (PBMCs), obtained at baseline. The CDR3 DNA is TGCAGCGTTGATCTATTCACAGATACGCAGTATTTT. Encoded protein: CSVDLFTDTQYF.